This T cell receptor beta chain appears in the sequencing data of a study of blood T cells in healthy people across ages. Study-wide results and caveats: Long-lived and aged donors differed, with more naive CD4+ cells and higher diversity in the long-lived.

Combining a sample-barcoded 5' primer with a J-beta primer mix, a second PCR ran for roughly 7 to 11 cycles. Researchers report that a template-switch adaptor with 12 random nucleotides tagged each cDNA molecule. One entry per CDR3 protein, called by TCRdb with MiXCR from the 5' RACE reads. The sample has around 1,700,000 distinct CDR3 sequences, under 30% seen once; the top ten hold roughly 8%. CDR1 is KGHDR and CDR2 is SFDVKD in the germline V gene. The CDR3 runs 16 residues. The V end lost 0 bases, the J end lost 6 bases, and 14 bases lay between the germline ends. Around 9.4 milliliters was the volume of peripheral blood drawn from each donor. As regards this clonotype: Its antigen is undetermined.

This receptor was obtained from a woman aged 25 to 39 in good health. The sample taken for sequencing was blood. The gene calls are TRBV24-1 and TRBJ2-1, with a weak D call TRBD2 (7 bases). CDR3 bases: TGTGCCACCAGTGATTTGTCGGGGGGCCTTGGCAATGAGCAGTTCTTC. Protein sequence: CATSDLSGGLGNEQFF.